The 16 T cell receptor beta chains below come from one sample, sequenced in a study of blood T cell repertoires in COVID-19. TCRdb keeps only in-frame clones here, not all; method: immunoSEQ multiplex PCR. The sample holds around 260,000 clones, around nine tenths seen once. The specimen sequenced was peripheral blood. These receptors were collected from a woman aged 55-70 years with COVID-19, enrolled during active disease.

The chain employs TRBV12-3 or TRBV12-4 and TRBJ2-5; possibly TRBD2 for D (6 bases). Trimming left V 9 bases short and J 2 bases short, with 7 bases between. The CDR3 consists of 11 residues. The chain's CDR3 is CASSGQETQYF. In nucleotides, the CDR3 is TGTGCCAGTAGCGGACAAGAGACCCAGTACTTC.

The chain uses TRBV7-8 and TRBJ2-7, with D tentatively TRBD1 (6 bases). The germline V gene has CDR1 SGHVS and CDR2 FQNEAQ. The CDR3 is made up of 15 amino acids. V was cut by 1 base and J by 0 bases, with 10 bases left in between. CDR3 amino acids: CASSLVGDISYEQYF. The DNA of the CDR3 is TGTGCCAGCAGCTTAGTGGGGGACATCTCCTACGAGCAGTACTTC.

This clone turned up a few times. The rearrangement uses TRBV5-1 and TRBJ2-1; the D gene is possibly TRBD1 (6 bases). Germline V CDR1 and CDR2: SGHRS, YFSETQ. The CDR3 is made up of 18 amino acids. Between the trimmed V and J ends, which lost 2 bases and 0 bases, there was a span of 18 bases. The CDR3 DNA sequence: TGCGCCAGCAGCTTAGGGGGTAGCGCTCAAAGCTCCTACAATGAGCAGTTCTTC. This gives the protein CASSLGGSAQSSYNEQFF.

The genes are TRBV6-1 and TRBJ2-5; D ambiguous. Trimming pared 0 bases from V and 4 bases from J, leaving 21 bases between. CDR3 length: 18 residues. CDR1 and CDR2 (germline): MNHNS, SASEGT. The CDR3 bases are TGTGCCAGCAGTGAAGCGCTTCCTGCAGACTTCTGGAGAGAGACCCAGTACTTC. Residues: CASSEALPADFWRETQYF.

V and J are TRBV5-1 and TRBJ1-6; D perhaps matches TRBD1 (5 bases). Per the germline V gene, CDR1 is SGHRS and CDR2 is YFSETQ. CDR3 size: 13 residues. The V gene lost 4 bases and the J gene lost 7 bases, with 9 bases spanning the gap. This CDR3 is CASSPAGNSPLHF. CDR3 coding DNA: TGCGCCAGCAGCCCGGCAGGGAATTCACCCCTCCACTTT.

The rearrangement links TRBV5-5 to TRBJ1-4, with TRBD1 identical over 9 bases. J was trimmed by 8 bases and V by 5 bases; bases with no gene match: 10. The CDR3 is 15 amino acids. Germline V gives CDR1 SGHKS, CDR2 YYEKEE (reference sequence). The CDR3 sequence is CASSPLRTGVEKLFF. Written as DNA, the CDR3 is TGTGCCAGCAGTCCGCTAAGGACAGGGGTAGAAAAACTGTTTTTT.

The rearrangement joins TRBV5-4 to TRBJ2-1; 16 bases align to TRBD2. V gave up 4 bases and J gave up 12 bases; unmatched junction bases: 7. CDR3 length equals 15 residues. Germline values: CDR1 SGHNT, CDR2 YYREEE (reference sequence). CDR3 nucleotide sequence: TGTGCCAGCAGCGAGGGACTAGCGGGGGGGCTAGGGCAGTTCTTC. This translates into CASSEGLAGGLGQFF.

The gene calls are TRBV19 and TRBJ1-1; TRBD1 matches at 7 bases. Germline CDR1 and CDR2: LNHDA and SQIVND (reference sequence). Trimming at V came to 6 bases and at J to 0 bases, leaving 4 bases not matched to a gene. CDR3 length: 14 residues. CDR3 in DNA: TGTGCCAGTAGACAACAGGGGTTGAACACTGAAGCTTTCTTT. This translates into CASRQQGLNTEAFF.

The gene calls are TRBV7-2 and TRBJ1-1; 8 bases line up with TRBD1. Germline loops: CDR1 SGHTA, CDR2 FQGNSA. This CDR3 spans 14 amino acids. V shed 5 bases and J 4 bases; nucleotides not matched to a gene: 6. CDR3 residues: CASSPGQGGTEAFF. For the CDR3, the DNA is TGTGCCAGCAGCCCCGGACAGGGTGGCACTGAAGCTTTCTTT.

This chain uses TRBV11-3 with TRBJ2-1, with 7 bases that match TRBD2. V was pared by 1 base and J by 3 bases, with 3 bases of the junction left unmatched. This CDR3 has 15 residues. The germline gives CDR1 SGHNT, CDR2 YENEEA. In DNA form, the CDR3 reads TGTGCCAGCAGCTTAGTTCTAGCGGACTACAATGAGCAGTTCTTC. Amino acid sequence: CASSLVLADYNEQFF.

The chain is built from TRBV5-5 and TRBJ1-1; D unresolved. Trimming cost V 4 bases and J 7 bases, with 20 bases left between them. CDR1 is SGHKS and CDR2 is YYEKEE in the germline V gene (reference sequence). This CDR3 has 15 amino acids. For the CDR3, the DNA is TGTGCCAGCAGCCGTAGCGGGGATCGGGGTAATGAAGCTTTCTTT. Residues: CASSRSGDRGNEAFF.

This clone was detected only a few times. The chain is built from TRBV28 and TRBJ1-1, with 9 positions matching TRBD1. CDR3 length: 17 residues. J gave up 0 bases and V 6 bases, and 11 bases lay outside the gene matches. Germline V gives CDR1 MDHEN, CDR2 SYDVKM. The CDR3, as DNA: TGTGCCAGCAGCCCACCTGACAGGGGGGCAATGAACACTGAAGCTTTCTTT. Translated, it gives CASSPPDRGAMNTEAFF.

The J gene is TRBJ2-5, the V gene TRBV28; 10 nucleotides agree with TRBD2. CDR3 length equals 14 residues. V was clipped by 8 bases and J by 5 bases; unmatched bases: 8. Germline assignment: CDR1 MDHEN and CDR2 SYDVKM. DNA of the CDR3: TGTGCCAGCGCCTCTAGCGGGAGAGGTGAGACCCAGTACTTC. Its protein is CASASSGRGETQYF.

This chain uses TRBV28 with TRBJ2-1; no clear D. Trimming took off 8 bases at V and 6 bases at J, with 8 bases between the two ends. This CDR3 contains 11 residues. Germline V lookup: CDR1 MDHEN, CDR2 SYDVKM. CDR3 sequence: CASSSRNEQFF. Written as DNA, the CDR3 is TGTGCCAGCTCCAGTCGCAATGAGCAGTTCTTC.

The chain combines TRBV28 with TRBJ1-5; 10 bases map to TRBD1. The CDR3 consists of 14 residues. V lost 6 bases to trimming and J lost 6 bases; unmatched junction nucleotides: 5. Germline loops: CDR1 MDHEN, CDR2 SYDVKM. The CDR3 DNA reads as TGTGCCAGCAGAAGACAGGGGGCAGGTCAGCCCCAGCATTTT. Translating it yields CASRRQGAGQPQHF.

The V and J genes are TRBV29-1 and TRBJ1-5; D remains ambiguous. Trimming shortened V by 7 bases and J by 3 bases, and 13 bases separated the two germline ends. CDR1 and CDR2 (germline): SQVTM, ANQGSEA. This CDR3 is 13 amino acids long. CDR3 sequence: CSGGSGNNQPQHF. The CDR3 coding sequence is TGCAGCGGAGGATCGGGGAACAATCAGCCCCAGCATTTT. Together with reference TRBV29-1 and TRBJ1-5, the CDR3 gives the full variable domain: SAVISQKPSRDICQRGTSLTIQCQVDSQVTMMFWYRQQPGQSLTLIATANQGSEATYESGFVIDKFPISRPNLTFSTLTVSNMSPEDSSIYLCSGGSGNNQPQHFGDGTRLSIL.